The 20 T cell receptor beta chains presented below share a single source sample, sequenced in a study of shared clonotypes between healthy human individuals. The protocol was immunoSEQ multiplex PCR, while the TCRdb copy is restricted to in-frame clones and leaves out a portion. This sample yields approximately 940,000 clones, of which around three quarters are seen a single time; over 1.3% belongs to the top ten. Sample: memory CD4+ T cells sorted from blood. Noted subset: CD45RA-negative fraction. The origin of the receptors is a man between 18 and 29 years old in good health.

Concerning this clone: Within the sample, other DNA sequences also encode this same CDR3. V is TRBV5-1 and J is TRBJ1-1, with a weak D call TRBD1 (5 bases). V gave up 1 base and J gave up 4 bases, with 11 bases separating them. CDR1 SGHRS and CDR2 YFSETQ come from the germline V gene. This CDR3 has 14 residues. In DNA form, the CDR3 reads TGCGCCAGCAGCTTGACAGGTGGGGGCACTGAAGCTTTCTTT. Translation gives CASSLTGGGTEAFF.

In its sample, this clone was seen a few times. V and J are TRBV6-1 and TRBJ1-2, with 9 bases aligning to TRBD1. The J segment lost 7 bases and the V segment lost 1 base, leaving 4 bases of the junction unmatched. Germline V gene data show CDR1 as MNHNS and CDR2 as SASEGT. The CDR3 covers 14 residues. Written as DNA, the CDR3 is TGTGCCAGCAGTGAAGGGGACAGGGTGGTTGGCTACACCTTC. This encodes CASSEGDRVVGYTF.

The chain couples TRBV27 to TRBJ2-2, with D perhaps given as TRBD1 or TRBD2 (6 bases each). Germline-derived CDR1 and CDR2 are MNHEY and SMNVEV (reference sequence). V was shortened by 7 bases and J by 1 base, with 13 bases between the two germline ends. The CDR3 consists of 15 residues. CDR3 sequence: CASTPGAKNTGELFF. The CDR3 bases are TGTGCCAGCACCCCGGGGGCCAAGAACACCGGGGAGCTGTTTTTT.

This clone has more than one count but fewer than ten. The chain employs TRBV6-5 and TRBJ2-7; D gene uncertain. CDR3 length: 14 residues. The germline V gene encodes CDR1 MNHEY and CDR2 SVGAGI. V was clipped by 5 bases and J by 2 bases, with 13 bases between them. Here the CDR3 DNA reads TGTGCCAGCAGTGATATGGTAACGACCTACGAGCAGTACTTC. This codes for CASSDMVTTYEQYF.

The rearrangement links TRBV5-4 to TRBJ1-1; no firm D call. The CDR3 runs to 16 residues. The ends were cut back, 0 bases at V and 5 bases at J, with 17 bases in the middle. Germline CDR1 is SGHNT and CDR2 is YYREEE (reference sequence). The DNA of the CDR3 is TGTGCCAGCAGCTTGGGTGGCAGCAGCCGCGTGACTGAAGCTTTCTTT. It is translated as CASSLGGSSRVTEAFF.

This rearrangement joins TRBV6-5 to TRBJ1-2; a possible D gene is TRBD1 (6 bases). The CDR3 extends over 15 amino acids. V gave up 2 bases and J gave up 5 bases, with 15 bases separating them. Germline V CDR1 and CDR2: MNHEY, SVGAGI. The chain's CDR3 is CASSYRTESSYGYTF. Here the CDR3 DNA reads TGTGCCAGCAGTTACAGGACAGAGTCTTCTTATGGCTACACCTTC.

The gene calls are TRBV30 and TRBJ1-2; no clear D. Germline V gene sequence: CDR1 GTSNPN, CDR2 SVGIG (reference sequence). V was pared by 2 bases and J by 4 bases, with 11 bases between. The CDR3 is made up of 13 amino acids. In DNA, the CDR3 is TGTGCCTGGAGTTTAAACAGACTCTATGGCTACACCTTC. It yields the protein CAWSLNRLYGYTF.

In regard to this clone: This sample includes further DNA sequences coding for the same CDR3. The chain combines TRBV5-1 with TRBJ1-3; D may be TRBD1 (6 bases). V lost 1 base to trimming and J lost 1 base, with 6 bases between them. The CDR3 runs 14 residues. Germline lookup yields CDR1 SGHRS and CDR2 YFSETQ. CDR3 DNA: TGCGCCAGCAGCTTGACAGGGTCTGGAAACACCATATATTTT. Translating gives CASSLTGSGNTIYF.

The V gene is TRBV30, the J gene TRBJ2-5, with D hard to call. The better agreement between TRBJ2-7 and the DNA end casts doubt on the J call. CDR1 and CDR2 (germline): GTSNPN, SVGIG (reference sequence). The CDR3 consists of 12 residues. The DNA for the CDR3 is TGTGCCTGGAGCGATAATGCCTACGAGCAGTACTTC. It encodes CAWSDNAYEQYF.

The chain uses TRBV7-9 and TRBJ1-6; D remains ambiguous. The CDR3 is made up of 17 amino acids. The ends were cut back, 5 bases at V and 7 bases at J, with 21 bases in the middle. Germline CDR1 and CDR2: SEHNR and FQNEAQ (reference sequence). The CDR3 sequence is CASSPSSPTGLNSPLHF. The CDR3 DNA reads TGTGCCAGCAGCCCCTCATCCCCAACCGGCCTAAATTCACCCCTCCACTTT.

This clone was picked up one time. The CDR3 here is CASSLRDRGLNEQFF. The CDR3 region has the DNA TGTGCCAGCAGCCTTCGGGACAGGGGTTTGAATGAGCAGTTCTTC. The V call is TRBV9, the J call TRBJ2-1; TRBD1 aligns across 10 bases. V trimming: 4 bases; J trimming: 7 bases; junction bases outside the gene matches: 8. The CDR3 is 15 residues long. CDR1 and CDR2 (germline): SGDLS, YYNGEE.

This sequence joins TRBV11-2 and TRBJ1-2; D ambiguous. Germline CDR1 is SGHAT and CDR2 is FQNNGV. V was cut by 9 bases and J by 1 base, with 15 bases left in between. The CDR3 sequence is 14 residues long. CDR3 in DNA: TGTGCCAGACTAGAAAGGGCGTTTAACTATGGCTACACCTTC. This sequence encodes CARLERAFNYGYTF.

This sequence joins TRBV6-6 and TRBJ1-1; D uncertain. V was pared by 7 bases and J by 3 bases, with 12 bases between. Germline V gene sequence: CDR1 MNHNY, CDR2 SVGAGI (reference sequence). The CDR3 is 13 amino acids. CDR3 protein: CASTLDPYTEAFF. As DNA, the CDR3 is TGTGCCAGCACCCTAGATCCGTACACTGAAGCTTTCTTT.

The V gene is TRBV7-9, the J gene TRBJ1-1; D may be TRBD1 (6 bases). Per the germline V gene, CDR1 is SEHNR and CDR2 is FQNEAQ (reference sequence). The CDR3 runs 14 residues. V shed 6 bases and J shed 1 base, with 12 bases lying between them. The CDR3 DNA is TGTGCCAGCAGTCTGGGGACATCGAACACTGAAGCTTTCTTT. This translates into CASSLGTSNTEAFF.

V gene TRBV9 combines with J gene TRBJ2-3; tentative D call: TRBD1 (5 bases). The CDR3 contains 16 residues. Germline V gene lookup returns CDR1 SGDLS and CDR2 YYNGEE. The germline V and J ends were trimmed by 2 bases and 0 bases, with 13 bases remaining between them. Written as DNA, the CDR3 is TGTGCCAGCAGCGTCAGAGACAGAGATAGCACAGATACGCAGTATTTT. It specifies CASSVRDRDSTDTQYF. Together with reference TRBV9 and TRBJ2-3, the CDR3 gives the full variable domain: DSGVTQTPKHLITATGQRVTLRCSPRSGDLSVYWYQQSLDQGLQFLIQYYNGEERAKGNILERFSAQQFPDLHSELNLSSLELGDSALYFCASSVRDRDSTDTQYFGPGTRLTVL.

This chain's CDR3 is CASSPGGMGFPGELFF. CDR3 bases: TGTGCCAGCAGTCCCGGGGGAATGGGGTTTCCCGGGGAGCTGTTTTTT. The chain links TRBV5-5 to TRBJ2-2; TRBD2 is a possible D gene (6 bases). The CDR3 covers 16 residues. Germline assignment: CDR1 SGHKS and CDR2 YYEKEE (reference sequence). V lost 5 bases and J 6 bases, leaving 20 bases between the germline ends.

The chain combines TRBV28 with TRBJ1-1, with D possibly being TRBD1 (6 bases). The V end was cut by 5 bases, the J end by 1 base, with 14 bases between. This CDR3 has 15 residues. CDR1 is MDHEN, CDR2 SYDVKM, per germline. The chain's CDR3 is CASSIQQGGNTEAFF. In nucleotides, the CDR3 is TGTGCCAGCAGTATCCAACAGGGCGGGAACACTGAAGCTTTCTTT.

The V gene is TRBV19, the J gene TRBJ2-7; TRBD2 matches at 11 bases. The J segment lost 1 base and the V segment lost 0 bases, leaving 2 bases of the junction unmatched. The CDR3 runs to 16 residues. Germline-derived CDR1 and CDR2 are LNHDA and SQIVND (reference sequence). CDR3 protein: CASSIDGTSGSYEQYF. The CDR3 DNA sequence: TGTGCCAGTAGTATAGACGGGACTAGCGGTTCCTACGAGCAGTACTTC.

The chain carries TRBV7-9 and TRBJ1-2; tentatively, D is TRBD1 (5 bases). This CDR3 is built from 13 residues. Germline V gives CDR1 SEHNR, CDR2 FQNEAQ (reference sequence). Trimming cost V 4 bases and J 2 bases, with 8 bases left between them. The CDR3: CASSSPGNYGYTF. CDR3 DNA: TGTGCCAGCAGCTCTCCAGGGAACTATGGCTACACCTTC. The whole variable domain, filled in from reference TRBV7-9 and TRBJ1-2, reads DTGVSQNPRHKITKRGQNVTFRCDPISEHNRLYWYRQTLGQGPEFLTYFQNEAQLEKSRLLSDRFSAERPKGSFSTLEIQRTEQGDSAMYLCASSSPGNYGYTFGSGTRLTVV.

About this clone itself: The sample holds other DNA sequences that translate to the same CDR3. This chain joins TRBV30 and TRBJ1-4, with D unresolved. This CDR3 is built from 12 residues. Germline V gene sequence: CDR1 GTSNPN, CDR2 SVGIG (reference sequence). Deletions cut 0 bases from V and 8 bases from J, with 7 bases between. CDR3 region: CAWSVAREKLFF. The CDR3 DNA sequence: TGTGCCTGGAGTGTTGCGAGGGAAAAACTGTTTTTT.